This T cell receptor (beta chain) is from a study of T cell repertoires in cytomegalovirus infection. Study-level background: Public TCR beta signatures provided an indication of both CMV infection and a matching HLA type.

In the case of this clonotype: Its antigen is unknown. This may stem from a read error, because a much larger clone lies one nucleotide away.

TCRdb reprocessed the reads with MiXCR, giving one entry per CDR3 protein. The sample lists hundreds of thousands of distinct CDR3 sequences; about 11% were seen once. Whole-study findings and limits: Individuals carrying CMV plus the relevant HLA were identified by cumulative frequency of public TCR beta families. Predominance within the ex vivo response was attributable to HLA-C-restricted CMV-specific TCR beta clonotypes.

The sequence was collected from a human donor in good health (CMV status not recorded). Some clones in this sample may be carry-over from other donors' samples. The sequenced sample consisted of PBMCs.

CDR3 residues: CASSLLRGMSTDTQYF. CDR3 sequence (DNA): TGCGCCAGCAGCTTGTTGAGGGGAATGAGCACAGATACGCAGTATTTT. The gene calls are TRBV5-1 and TRBJ2-3; D is tentatively TRBD1 or TRBD2 (5 bases each). Trimming shortened V by 1 base and J by 0 bases, and 12 bases separated the two germline ends. CDR3 length: 16 amino acids. The germline V gene has CDR1 SGHRS and CDR2 YFSETQ.